This TCR beta chain originates from a study of blood T cell repertoires in COVID-19. Overall study context: Acute and convalescent COVID-19 samples came from the United States, Italy and Spain. T cells, B-cell-depleted T cells, or PBMCs provided the cDNA or gDNA that served as material.

The CDR3 loop spans 14 amino acids. Those who participated ranged in age from roughly 18 to 90 years and resided in under 25 US areas. In Cohort 3, a recovered donor had either two negative PCRs, clearance, or symptom resolution. Some clones are missing from TCRdb's copy, which holds only in-frame ones; the method was immunoSEQ multiplex PCR. The sample includes approximately 160,000 clones, 75% to 85% seen only once; the top ten take 6%. Specimen: PBMCs or T cells enriched from blood (not recorded which). The source is a man in his forties who had recovered from COVID-19. This rearrangement joins TRBV21-1 to TRBJ2-7; the table's D call TRBD1 went unverified against the DNA. TRBV21-1 is described as a pseudogene. The DNA for the CDR3 is TGTGCCAGCAACGGACAGGGCCGAAGGTACGAGCAGTACTTC. It specifies CASNGQGRRYEQYF.